This T cell receptor beta chain was identified during a study of early stage breast cancer tumors. Method: immunoSEQ multiplex PCR; TCRdb's copy keeps in-frame clones and lacks some. The sample records about 14,000 clones, about 81% being singletons. Study results and caveats: Commonly generated sequences made up most enriched TCRB sequences shared between patients.

With V trimmed by 0 bases and J by 10 bases, 5 bases remained unmatched. Germline V CDR1 and CDR2: MGHRA, YSYEKL. CDR3 length: 16 amino acids. For this clone: Its cognate antigen is unknown.

The receptor was derived from a person aged 30 to 40 with breast cancer. The sequencing sample was made of normal breast tissue next to the tumor. This sequence joins TRBV4-1 and TRBJ1-6, with 11 bases fitting TRBD1. The CDR3 bases are TGCGCCAGCAGCCAAGATTTCCGGGACAGGGGGTCACCCCTCCACTTT. Protein: CASSQDFRDRGSPLHF.